Listed here are 28 T cell receptor beta chains from one sample, sequenced in a study of T cell repertoires in cytomegalovirus infection. MiXCR was run by TCRdb on the reads, yielding one entry per CDR3 protein. This sample yields 250,000 or so distinct CDR3 sequences, of which around 8.7% are seen a single time; approximately 15% belongs to the top ten. The sequencing input was PBMCs. The receptors stem from a human donor in good health (CMV status not recorded). Some clones in this sample may be carry-over from other donors' samples.

The sample holds many counts of this clonotype. The V call is TRBV11-2, the J call TRBJ2-7, with TRBD2 as a possible D gene (5 bases). CDR1 is SGHAT, CDR2 FQNNGV, per germline. The CDR3 consists of 17 residues. V dropped 5 bases and J dropped 2 bases, with 22 bases sitting between them. The CDR3 sequence: CASSPLTGQRITYEQYF. CDR3 sequence (DNA): TGTGCCAGCAGCCCCCTCACCGGCCAGCGGATCACCTACGAGCAGTACTTC.

This clonotype showed up just a few times. The chain employs TRBV9 and TRBJ1-2; D is unclear. V shed 5 bases and J shed 6 bases, with 11 bases lying between them. CDR3 length: 12 residues. Germline CDR1 and CDR2: SGDLS and YYNGEE. The CDR3 sequence: CASSDPADGYTF. The DNA for the CDR3 is TGTGCCAGCAGTGATCCCGCGGATGGCTACACCTTC.

The table lists this clonotype with many counts. The V gene is TRBV7-9, the J gene TRBJ2-6; no clear D gene. The CDR3 totals 21 residues. Between the trimmed V and J ends, which lost 2 bases and 0 bases, there was a span of 23 bases. Germline CDR1 SEHNR, CDR2 FQNEAQ (reference sequence). The CDR3 DNA reads TGTGCCAGCAGCTTAAACACCGGCGGCTCTCGTGACAACTCTGGGGCCAACGTCCTGACTTTC. This encodes CASSLNTGGSRDNSGANVLTF.

The rearrangement links TRBV20-1 to TRBJ2-5; D uncertain. Per germline, CDR1 DFQATT and CDR2 SNEGSKA (reference sequence). Deletions cut 6 bases from V and 4 bases from J, with 9 bases between. The CDR3 is made up of 11 amino acids. The CDR3: CSAGALETQYF. DNA of the CDR3: TGCAGTGCCGGAGCGTTAGAGACCCAGTACTTC.

This clonotype showed up many times. The chain combines TRBV6-2 or TRBV6-3 with TRBJ2-1; 15 bases map to TRBD2. The CDR3 is made up of 13 amino acids. CDR1 and CDR2 from the germline V gene are MNHEY and SVGEGT. With V trimmed by 8 bases and J by 10 bases, 3 bases remained unmatched. The CDR3 nucleotides are TGTGCCAGCCGGGGACTAGCGGGAGGCGAGCAGTTCTTC. It is translated as CASRGLAGGEQFF.

The J gene is TRBJ1-1, the V gene TRBV28; D uncertain. The CDR3 length is 13 residues. V was pared by 6 bases and J by 4 bases, with 12 bases between. Germline-derived CDR1 and CDR2 are MDHEN and SYDVKM. The CDR3 sequence: CASRPIDPTEAFF. The CDR3 nucleotides are TGTGCCAGCAGACCCATAGATCCCACTGAAGCTTTCTTT. Variable domain in full (rest from reference TRBV28 and TRBJ1-1): DVKVTQSSRYLVKRTGEKVFLECVQDMDHENMFWYRQDPGLGLRLIYFSYDVKMKEKGDIPEGYSVSREKKERFSLILESASTNQTSMYLCASRPIDPTEAFFGQGTRLTVV.

The table lists this clonotype with many counts. The rearrangement uses TRBV6-1 and TRBJ2-5; 7 bases agree with TRBD1. Germline lookup yields CDR1 MNHNS and CDR2 SASEGT. The V and J ends lost 8 bases and 3 bases, in that order; junction bases with no gene match: 6. CDR3 length equals 13 residues. The CDR3 coding sequence is TGTGCCAGCCGCAACCAGGGGGAAGAGACCCAGTACTTC. This sequence encodes CASRNQGEETQYF.

A remark on this clonotype: A read error may explain this, as a much larger clone is one base away. The DNA for the CDR3 is TGTGCCAGCAGCCGGCTTGTGGGGTCCTCCTACGAGCAGTACTTC. Protein sequence: CASSRLVGSSYEQYF. The rearrangement joins TRBV6-6 to TRBJ2-7; D not certain. V gave up 6 bases and J gave up 0 bases, with 15 bases separating them. The CDR3 totals 15 residues. Germline V lookup: CDR1 MNHNY, CDR2 SVGAGI (reference sequence).

The gene calls are TRBV29-1 and TRBJ2-1, with D perhaps matching TRBD2 (5 bases). CDR1 is SQVTM, CDR2 ANQGSEA, per germline. V gave up 0 bases and J gave up 2 bases, with 8 bases separating them. CDR3 length equals 14 residues. In DNA form, the CDR3 reads TGCAGCGTTGAAGACAGGACTCCCTACAATGAGCAGTTCTTC. It yields the protein CSVEDRTPYNEQFF.

Ten or more counts support this clonotype. The rearrangement joins TRBV5-5 to TRBJ2-3; tentative D call: TRBD1 (6 bases). This CDR3 region has 15 residues. V gave up 3 bases and J gave up 0 bases, with 11 bases separating them. The V gene's germline CDR1 is SGHKS and CDR2 YYEKEE (reference sequence). CDR3 loop: CASSSIGQSTDTQYF. In DNA form, the CDR3 reads TGTGCCAGCAGCTCCATAGGACAGAGCACAGATACGCAGTATTTT. The full variable domain, with the rest looked up from reference TRBV5-5 and TRBJ2-3, is DAGVTQSPTHLIKTRGQQVTLRCSPISGHKSVSWYQQVLGQGPQFIFQYYEKEERGRGNFPDRFSARQFPNYSSELNVNALLLGDSALYLCASSSIGQSTDTQYFGPGTRLTVL.

Many counts were recorded for this clonotype. The chain links TRBV7-8 to TRBJ1-3; TRBD1 is a possible D gene (5 bases). With 4 bases removed from V and 0 bases from J, the gap between germline ends came to 16 bases. This CDR3 comprises 17 residues. CDR1 is SGHVS and CDR2 is FQNEAQ in the germline V gene. This CDR3 reads CASSYSGLSSSGNTIYF. The CDR3 DNA reads TGTGCCAGCAGCTACTCGGGACTCTCGAGCTCTGGAAACACCATATATTTT.

The table lists this clonotype with a few counts. The chain employs TRBV7-2 and TRBJ1-2; D call uncertain. V was clipped by 0 bases and J by 8 bases, with 13 bases between them. Germline V gene data show CDR1 as SGHTA and CDR2 as FQGNSA. The CDR3 is 14 amino acids. The CDR3: CASSLAPRKPGYTF. CDR3 sequence (DNA): TGTGCCAGCAGCTTAGCCCCCCGGAAGCCAGGCTACACCTTC.

The V gene is TRBV12-3 or TRBV12-4, the J gene TRBJ2-4; D may be TRBD1 (6 bases). This CDR3 comprises 15 residues. V was trimmed by 5 bases and J by 7 bases, leaving 18 bases between them. CDR3 sequence reads: CASSPRTGQLNIQYF. The DNA for the CDR3 is TGTGCCAGCAGTCCCCGGACCGGACAGTTGAACATTCAGTACTTC.

V and J are TRBV20-1 and TRBJ2-7, with 10 positions matching TRBD1. CDR3 length: 17 residues. The germline gives CDR1 DFQATT, CDR2 SNEGSKA (reference sequence). The V and J ends lost 1 base and 0 bases, in that order; junction bases with no gene match: 9. In nucleotides, the CDR3 is TGCAGTGCTAGAGTTGTTATGGACAGGGGGTCCTCCTACGAGCAGTACTTC. Protein: CSARVVMDRGSSYEQYF.

The gene calls are TRBV20-1 and TRBJ2-1; possible D gene TRBD1, 5 bases. CDR1 DFQATT and CDR2 SNEGSKA come from the germline V gene (reference sequence). CDR3 length equals 13 residues. The V and J ends lost 1 base and 11 bases respectively, with 15 bases between them. CDR3 sequence: CSARGDTGPKQFF. The DNA of the CDR3 is TGCAGTGCTAGAGGTGATACAGGACCCAAGCAGTTCTTC.

This rearrangement joins TRBV2 to TRBJ2-1; TRBD2 matches 8 bases. The CDR3 loop spans 15 amino acids. J was trimmed by 7 bases and V by 1 base; bases with no gene match: 6. Germline CDR1 SNHLY, CDR2 FYNNEI. The CDR3 sequence is CASSEVAGRHNEQFF. CDR3 DNA: TGTGCCAGCAGTGAAGTAGCGGGACGTCATAATGAGCAGTTCTTC.

This clonotype was counted many times. V gene TRBV7-2 combines with J gene TRBJ1-2, with D possibly being TRBD1 (6 bases). V was clipped by 6 bases and J by 7 bases, with 15 bases between them. The CDR3 has 13 residues. Looked up from germline, CDR1 is SGHTA and CDR2 is FQGNSA. CDR3 nucleotide sequence: TGTGCCAGCAGAACCGGGGGGCTTGGTGGCTACACCTTC. Residues: CASRTGGLGGYTF.

This clonotype has only a few counts. The chain couples TRBV20-1 to TRBJ2-3; 11 bases are a match to TRBD2. Trimming removed 5 bases from V and 6 bases from J; junction bases left unmatched: 16. The length of the CDR3 is 17 residues. Germline V lookup: CDR1 DFQATT, CDR2 SNEGSKA (reference sequence). For the CDR3, the DNA is TGCAGTGCTCAGACTCACTTAGCGGGGGGGCCAAAGGATACGCAGTATTTT. It specifies CSAQTHLAGGPKDTQYF.

This clonotype was counted ten times or more. This rearrangement joins TRBV7-2 to TRBJ2-5; TRBD1 might be the D (5 bases). CDR1 is SGHTA and CDR2 is FQGNSA in the germline V gene. The CDR3 extends over 13 amino acids. Trimming left V 2 bases short and J 5 bases short, with 9 bases between. The chain's CDR3 is CASSLNQGETQYF. CDR3 nucleotides: TGTGCCAGCAGCTTAAATCAGGGCGAGACCCAGTACTTC.

V usage is TRBV18 and J usage is TRBJ1-4; maybe TRBD1 (6 bases). Trimming pared 2 bases from V and 3 bases from J, leaving 10 bases between. The CDR3 is 15 residues long. Germline V lookup: CDR1 KGHSH, CDR2 LQKENI. CDR3 DNA: TGTGCCAGCTCACCATTTCAGGGGCCTAATGAAAAACTGTTTTTT. Its protein is CASSPFQGPNEKLFF.

The V call is TRBV6-2 or TRBV6-3, the J call TRBJ1-4; 7 bases are a match to TRBD1. CDR3 size: 16 residues. Germline V lookup: CDR1 MNHEY, CDR2 SVGEGT. V shed 5 bases, J shed 2 bases, and the junction held 8 bases outside the gene matches. The CDR3 DNA reads TGTGCCAGCAGTCATGGACAGGACCCTACTAATGAAAAACTGTTTTTT. This encodes CASSHGQDPTNEKLFF.

This clonotype occurred many times. The gene calls are TRBV7-8 and TRBJ1-2; possibly TRBD1 for D (5 bases). The CDR3 is 13 amino acids. V was pared by 3 bases and J by 3 bases, with 8 bases between. Germline values: CDR1 SGHVS, CDR2 FQNEAQ. The CDR3 reads CASSLTGDYGYTF. CDR3 sequence (DNA): TGTGCCAGCAGCTTGACGGGGGACTATGGCTACACCTTC.

The V and J genes are TRBV20-1 and TRBJ2-7; TRBD2 matches at 9 bases. The CDR3 has 14 amino acids. CDR1 and CDR2 from the germline V gene are DFQATT and SNEGSKA (reference sequence). Losses at the gene ends were 4 bases for V and 9 bases for J; bases not matched to a gene: 13. The CDR3 DNA reads TGCAGTGCTAAGTCGGGACTAGCCCCACTTGGGCAGTACTTC. Translation gives CSAKSGLAPLGQYF.

This clonotype has at least ten counts. The chain links TRBV11-2 to TRBJ2-7; D gene uncertain. With 5 bases removed from V and 0 bases from J, the gap between germline ends came to 17 bases. CDR1 and CDR2 (germline): SGHAT, FQNNGV. There are 16 residues in the CDR3. CDR3 in amino acids: CASSALDVRNSYEQYF. As DNA, the CDR3 is TGTGCCAGCAGCGCGCTGGACGTACGAAACTCCTACGAGCAGTACTTC.

The V call is TRBV6-8, the J call TRBJ2-2; 8 bases map to TRBD1. The CDR3 contains 15 residues. Germline V gene sequence: CDR1 MNHGY, CDR2 SAAAGT. V shed 8 bases, J shed 4 bases, and the junction held 9 bases outside the gene matches. The CDR3: CASAAGRGLTGELFF. CDR3 nucleotide sequence: TGTGCCAGCGCGGCGGGCAGGGGGCTCACCGGGGAGCTGTTTTTT.

In this sample, this clonotype turned up many times. V gene TRBV7-8 combines with J gene TRBJ1-6, with D perhaps matching TRBD1 (6 bases). Germline V gene lookup returns CDR1 SGHVS and CDR2 FQNEAQ. This CDR3 has 16 residues. With 2 bases removed from V and 5 bases from J, the gap between germline ends came to 13 bases. As DNA, the CDR3 is TGTGCCAGCAGCTTATTGGGGGGGCTAAATAATTCACCCCTCCACTTT. This gives the protein CASSLLGGLNNSPLHF.

This clonotype was recorded at least ten times. The V call is TRBV7-2, the J call TRBJ1-2; TRBD1 aligns across 7 bases. Germline values: CDR1 SGHTA, CDR2 FQGNSA. V shed 3 bases and J 8 bases; nucleotides not matched to a gene: 12. The CDR3 loop spans 15 amino acids. CDR3 loop: CASSLGGQWYLGYTF. CDR3 sequence (DNA): TGTGCCAGCAGCTTGGGGGGACAGTGGTATCTCGGCTACACCTTC.

This clonotype was seen ten or more times. The genes are TRBV19 and TRBJ1-1; weak D call: TRBD1 (5 bases). Germline lookup yields CDR1 LNHDA and CDR2 SQIVND (reference sequence). V was clipped by 9 bases and J by 2 bases, with 19 bases between them. The CDR3 spans 15 residues. DNA of the CDR3: TGTGCCAGCACCCATAATACTGGGGGAAACACTGAAGCTTTCTTT. It yields the protein CASTHNTGGNTEAFF.